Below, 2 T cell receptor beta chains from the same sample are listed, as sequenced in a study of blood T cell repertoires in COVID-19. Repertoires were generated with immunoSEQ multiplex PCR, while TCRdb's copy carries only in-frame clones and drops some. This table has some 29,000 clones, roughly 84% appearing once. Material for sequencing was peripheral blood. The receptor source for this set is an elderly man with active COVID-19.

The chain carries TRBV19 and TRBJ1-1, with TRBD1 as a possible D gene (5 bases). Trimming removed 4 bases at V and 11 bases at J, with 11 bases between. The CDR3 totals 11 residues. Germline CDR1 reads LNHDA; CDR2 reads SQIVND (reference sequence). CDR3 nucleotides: TGTGCCAGTAGTAGAACAGGTCGGGCTTTCTTT. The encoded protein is CASSRTGRAFF.

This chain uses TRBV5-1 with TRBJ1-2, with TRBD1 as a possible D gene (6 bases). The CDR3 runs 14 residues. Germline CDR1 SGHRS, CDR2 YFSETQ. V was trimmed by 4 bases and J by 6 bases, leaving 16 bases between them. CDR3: CASSTGTPRDGYTF. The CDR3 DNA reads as TGCGCCAGCAGCACAGGGACACCCCGCGATGGCTACACCTTC. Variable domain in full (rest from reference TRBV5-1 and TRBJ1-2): KAGVTQTPRYLIKTRGQQVTLSCSPISGHRSVSWYQQTPGQGLQFLFEYFSETQRNKGNFPGRFSGRQFSNSRSEMNVSTLELGDSALYLCASSTGTPRDGYTFGSGTRLTVV.